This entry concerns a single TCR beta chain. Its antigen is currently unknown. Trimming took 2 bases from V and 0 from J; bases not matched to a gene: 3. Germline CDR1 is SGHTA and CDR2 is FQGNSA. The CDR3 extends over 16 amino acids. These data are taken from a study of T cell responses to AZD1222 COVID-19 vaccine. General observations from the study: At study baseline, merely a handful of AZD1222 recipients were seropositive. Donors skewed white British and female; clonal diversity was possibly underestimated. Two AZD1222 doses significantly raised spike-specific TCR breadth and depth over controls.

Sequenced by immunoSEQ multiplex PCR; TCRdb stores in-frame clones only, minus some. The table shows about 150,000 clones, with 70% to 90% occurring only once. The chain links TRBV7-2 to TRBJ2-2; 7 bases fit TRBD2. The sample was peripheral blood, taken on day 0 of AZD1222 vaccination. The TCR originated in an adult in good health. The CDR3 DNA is TGTGCCAGCAGCTTATACACTAGCGCGAACACCGGGGAGCTGTTTTTT. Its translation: CASSLYTSANTGELFF. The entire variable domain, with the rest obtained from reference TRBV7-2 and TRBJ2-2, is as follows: GAGVSQSPSNKVTEKGKDVELRCDPISGHTALYWYRQSLGQGLEFLIYFQGNSAPDKSGLPSDRFSAERTGGSVSTLTIQRTQQEDSAVYLCASSLYTSANTGELFFGEGSRLTVL.